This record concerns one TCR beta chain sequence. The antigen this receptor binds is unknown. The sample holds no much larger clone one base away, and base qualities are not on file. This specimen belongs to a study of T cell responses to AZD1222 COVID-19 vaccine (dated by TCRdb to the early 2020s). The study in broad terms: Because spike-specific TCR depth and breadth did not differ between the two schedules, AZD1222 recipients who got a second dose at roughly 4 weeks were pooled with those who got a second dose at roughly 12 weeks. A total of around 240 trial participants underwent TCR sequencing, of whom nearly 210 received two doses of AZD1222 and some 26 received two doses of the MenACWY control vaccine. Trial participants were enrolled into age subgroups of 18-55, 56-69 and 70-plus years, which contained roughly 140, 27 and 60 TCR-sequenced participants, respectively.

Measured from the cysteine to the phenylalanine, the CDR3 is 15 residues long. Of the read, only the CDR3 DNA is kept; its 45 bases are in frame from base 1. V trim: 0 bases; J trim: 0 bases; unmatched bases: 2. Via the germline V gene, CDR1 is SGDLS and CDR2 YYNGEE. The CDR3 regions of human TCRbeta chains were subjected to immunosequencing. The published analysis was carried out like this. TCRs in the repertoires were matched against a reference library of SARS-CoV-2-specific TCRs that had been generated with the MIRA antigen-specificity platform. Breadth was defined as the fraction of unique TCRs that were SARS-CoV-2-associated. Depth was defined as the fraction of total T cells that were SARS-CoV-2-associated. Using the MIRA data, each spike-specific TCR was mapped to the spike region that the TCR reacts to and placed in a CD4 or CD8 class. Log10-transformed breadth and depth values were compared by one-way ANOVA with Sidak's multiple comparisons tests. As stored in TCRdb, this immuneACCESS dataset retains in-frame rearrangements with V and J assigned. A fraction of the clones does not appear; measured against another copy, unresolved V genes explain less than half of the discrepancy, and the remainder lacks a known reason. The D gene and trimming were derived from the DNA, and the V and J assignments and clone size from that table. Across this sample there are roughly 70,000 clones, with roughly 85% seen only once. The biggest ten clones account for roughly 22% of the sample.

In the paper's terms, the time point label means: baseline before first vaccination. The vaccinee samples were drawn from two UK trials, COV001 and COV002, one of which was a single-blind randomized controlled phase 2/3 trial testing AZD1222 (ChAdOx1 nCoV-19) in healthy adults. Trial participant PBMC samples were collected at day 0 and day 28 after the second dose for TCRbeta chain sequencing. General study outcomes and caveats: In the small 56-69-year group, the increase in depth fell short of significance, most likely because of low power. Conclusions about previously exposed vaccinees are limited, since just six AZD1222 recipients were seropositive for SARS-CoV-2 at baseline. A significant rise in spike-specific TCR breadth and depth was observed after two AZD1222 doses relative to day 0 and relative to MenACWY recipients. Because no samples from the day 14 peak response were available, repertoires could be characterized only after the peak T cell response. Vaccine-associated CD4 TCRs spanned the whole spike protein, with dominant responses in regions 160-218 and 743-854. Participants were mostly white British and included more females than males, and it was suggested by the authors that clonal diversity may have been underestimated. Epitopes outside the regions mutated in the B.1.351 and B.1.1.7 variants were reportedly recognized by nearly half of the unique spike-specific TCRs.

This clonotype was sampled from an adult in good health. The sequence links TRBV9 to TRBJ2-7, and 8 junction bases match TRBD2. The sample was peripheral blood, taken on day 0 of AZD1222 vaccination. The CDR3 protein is CASSVERGSSYEQYF. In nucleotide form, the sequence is TGTGCCAGCAGCGTAGAGCGGGGGAGCTCCTACGAGCAGTACTTC.